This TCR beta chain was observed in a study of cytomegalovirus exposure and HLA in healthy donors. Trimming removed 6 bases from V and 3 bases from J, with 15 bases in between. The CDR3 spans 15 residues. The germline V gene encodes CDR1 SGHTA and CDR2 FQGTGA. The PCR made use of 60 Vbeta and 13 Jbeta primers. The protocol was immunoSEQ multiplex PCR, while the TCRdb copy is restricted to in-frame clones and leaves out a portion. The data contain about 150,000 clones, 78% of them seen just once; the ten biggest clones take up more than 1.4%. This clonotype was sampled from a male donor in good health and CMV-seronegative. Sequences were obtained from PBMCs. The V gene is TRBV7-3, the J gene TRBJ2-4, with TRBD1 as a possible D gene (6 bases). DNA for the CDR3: TGTGCCAGCAGGCTAGGGACACCTCTCAAAAACATTCAGTACTTC. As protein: CASRLGTPLKNIQYF.